Listed here are 16 T cell receptor beta chains from one sample, sequenced in a study of CD8 T cells in Susac syndrome. After extraction with the RNeasy kit, about 0.45 to 1 ug of the RNA was reverse transcribed using random hexamers. TCRdb re-called the immunoSEQ multiplex PCR reads with MiXCR, one entry per CDR3 protein. The sample records roughly 130,000 distinct CDR3 sequences, 90% to 95% being singletons. Material for sequencing was CD4+ T cells from PBMCs. These receptors came from a human donor in good health.

Here the CDR3 DNA reads TGTGCCAGCAGTTTGGGGACAGGGTTAGCTGGGGCCAACGTCCTGACTTTC. This codes for CASSLGTGLAGANVLTF. The gene calls are TRBV12-3 or TRBV12-4 and TRBJ2-6, with 9 positions matching TRBD1. J gave up 2 bases and V 3 bases, and 5 bases lay outside the gene matches. The CDR3 length is 17 residues.

The chain links TRBV2 to TRBJ1-2; TRBD1 matches 7 bases. Germline CDR1 is SNHLY and CDR2 is FYNNEI. V trimming: 8 bases; J trimming: 2 bases; junction bases outside the gene matches: 8. This CDR3 spans 14 amino acids. The CDR3 nucleotides read TGTGCCAGCCTATCCGGGACAGCAAACTATGGCTACACCTTC. Amino acid sequence: CASLSGTANYGYTF.

The genes are TRBV29-1 and TRBJ1-1; 7 bases match TRBD1. Unmatched junction bases numbered 8, after V lost 6 bases and J lost 7 bases. The CDR3 spans 12 residues. Germline CDR1 and CDR2: SQVTM and ANQGSEA. CDR3 amino acids: CSVKITGVEAFF. The DNA for the CDR3 is TGCAGCGTAAAGATTACAGGGGTTGAAGCTTTCTTT.

The chain has TRBV10-3 and TRBJ1-5; D possibly corresponds to TRBD1 (6 bases). The V and J ends lost 6 bases and 3 bases respectively, with 15 bases between them. The CDR3 extends over 15 amino acids. Germline CDR1 is ENHRY and CDR2 is SYGVKD. CDR3: CAIRQGGGNNQPQHF. In DNA, the CDR3 is TGTGCCATCAGACAGGGAGGTGGGAACAATCAGCCCCAGCATTTT.

The gene calls are TRBV2 and TRBJ1-1; D remains ambiguous. The CDR3 sequence is 13 residues long. Trimming cost V 6 bases and J 0 bases, with 8 bases left between them. Per the germline V gene, CDR1 is SNHLY and CDR2 is FYNNEI. This CDR3 is CASSADLNTEAFF. DNA of the CDR3: TGTGCCAGCAGCGCGGACCTGAACACTGAAGCTTTCTTT.

The rearrangement joins TRBV20-1 to TRBJ1-2; weak D call: TRBD1 (5 bases). This CDR3 comprises 12 residues. The germline gives CDR1 DFQATT, CDR2 SNEGSKA (reference sequence). V was shortened by 5 bases and J by 0 bases, with 7 bases between the two germline ends. CDR3 coding DNA: TGCAGTGCTCAGACAGCTAACTATGGCTACACCTTC. Protein sequence: CSAQTANYGYTF.

The gene calls are TRBV5-1 and TRBJ2-3, with D possibly TRBD2 on 7 matching bases. Trimming left V 4 bases short and J 6 bases short, with 15 bases between. Germline CDR1 reads SGHRS; CDR2 reads YFSETQ. The CDR3 totals 14 residues. CDR3 amino acids: CASSRGGDYDTQYF. CDR3 DNA: TGCGCCAGCAGCCGAGGGGGGGACTATGATACGCAGTATTTT.

About this clonotype: A read error may produce the germline difference seen at one junction end. The chain couples TRBV7-8 to TRBJ2-7, with 8 bases aligning to TRBD1. CDR3 length: 15 amino acids. CDR1 and CDR2 from the germline V gene are SGHVS and FQNEAQ. CDR3 in DNA: TGTGCCAGCAGTTTAGGACAGGGAGATTTCTACGAGCAGTACTTC. Its protein product is CASSLGQGDFYEQYF.

This chain joins TRBV19 and TRBJ2-7, with 10 bases that match TRBD2. After removal of 6 bases from V and 2 bases from J, the junction contained 7 bases not matched to a gene. Germline V CDR1 and CDR2: LNHDA, SQIVND (reference sequence). This CDR3 has 15 amino acids. CDR3 DNA sequence: TGTGCCAGTAGGCGGGCTAGCGGGAGCACCTACGAGCAGTACTTC. Encoded protein: CASRRASGSTYEQYF.

This chain links TRBV7-9 with TRBJ1-1, with 10 nucleotides matching TRBD1. The CDR3 has 14 amino acids. The germline gives CDR1 SEHNR, CDR2 FQNEAQ (reference sequence). The junction had 5 bases not matched to a gene; V was cut back by 5 bases and J by 5 bases. The CDR3 DNA sequence: TGTGCCAGCAGCCCGACAGGGGGCGGGACTGAAGCTTTCTTT. Amino acids: CASSPTGGGTEAFF. The full variable domain, rest sourced from reference TRBV7-9 and TRBJ1-1, is DTGVSQNPRHKITKRGQNVTFRCDPISEHNRLYWYRQTLGQGPEFLTYFQNEAQLEKSRLLSDRFSAERPKGSFSTLEIQRTEQGDSAMYLCASSPTGGGTEAFFGQGTRLTVV.

This clonotype was found a few times. The chain recombines TRBV18 with TRBJ2-7, with D unresolved. CDR1 KGHSH and CDR2 LQKENI come from the germline V gene. This CDR3 contains 12 residues. V was clipped by 5 bases and J by 0 bases, with 5 bases between them. CDR3: CASSSASYEQYF. Written as DNA, the CDR3 is TGTGCCAGCTCAAGCGCCTCCTACGAGCAGTACTTC.

This chain links TRBV7-9 with TRBJ2-1, with 15 bases lining up with TRBD2. Trimming at V came to 8 bases and at J to 0 bases, leaving 11 bases not matched to a gene. The CDR3 covers 19 residues. Germline V gene data show CDR1 as SEHNR and CDR2 as FQNEAQ (reference sequence). The chain's CDR3 is CASSGGGTSGRSSYNEQFF. CDR3 in DNA: TGTGCCAGCTCGGGGGGCGGGACTAGCGGGAGGAGCTCCTACAATGAGCAGTTCTTC.

The chain recombines TRBV7-7 with TRBJ2-7; D is uncertain. Looked up from germline, CDR1 is SSHAT and CDR2 is FNYEAQ (reference sequence). Trimming shortened V by 5 bases and J by 2 bases, and 16 bases separated the two germline ends. The CDR3 totals 15 residues. The CDR3 spells CASSLSSDPTYEQYF. CDR3 nucleotides: TGTGCCAGCAGCCTGTCTTCGGACCCTACCTACGAGCAGTACTTC.

CDR3 nucleotide sequence: TGCAGCGTCCTTCCGGCGGCGGACAATGAGCAGTTCTTC. Protein: CSVLPAADNEQFF. This rearrangement joins TRBV29-1 to TRBJ2-1; D not resolved. This CDR3 is 13 amino acids long. V lost 6 bases, J lost 5 bases, and 14 bases lay in between. Germline assignment: CDR1 SQVTM and CDR2 ANQGSEA.

A single count supports this clonotype. The chain joins TRBV20-1 to TRBJ1-3; D remains ambiguous. This CDR3 has 13 residues. Germline loops: CDR1 DFQATT, CDR2 SNEGSKA (reference sequence). Deletions cut 3 bases from V and 1 base from J, with 7 bases between. The CDR3 protein is CSASMESGNTIYF. The CDR3 DNA sequence: TGCAGTGCTAGCATGGAGTCTGGAAACACCATATATTTT.

The CDR3 is CASSLSGTGGYEQYF. CDR3 in DNA: TGCGCCAGCAGCTTATCCGGGACAGGGGGCTACGAGCAGTACTTC. The rearrangement uses TRBV5-1 and TRBJ2-7; 11 bases map to TRBD1. Trimming cost V 2 bases and J 3 bases; bases outside gene matches: 4. The germline CDR1 and CDR2 sequences are SGHRS and YFSETQ. CDR3 length: 15 residues.